The 32 T cell receptor beta chains given below trace back to one sample, sequenced in a study of radiation and T cells in renal cell carcinoma. Profiled with immunoSEQ multiplex PCR; TCRdb holds only in-frame clones, not every one. The data contain some 120,000 clones, more than 70% of them seen just once; the ten biggest clones take up about 5.6%. The time point is: blood 2 weeks post-SBRT. Documented treatment: 15 Gy SBRT to primary tumor, nephrectomy 4 weeks later. Sequenced material: blood, taken from a patient whose treatment included radiotherapy and nephrectomy. The origin of the receptors is a woman aged 70-85 years with renal cell carcinoma.

The gene calls are TRBV7-2 and TRBJ2-1; D is perhaps TRBD2 (5 bases). V shed 0 bases and J shed 10 bases, with 13 bases lying between them. The CDR3 sequence is 14 residues long. Germline V gives CDR1 SGHTA, CDR2 FQGNSA. Here the CDR3 DNA reads TGTGCCAGCAGCTTAGCGTGGACCACGGGGGAGCAGTTCTTC. It is translated as CASSLAWTTGEQFF.

The chain links TRBV29-1 to TRBJ1-1, with D possibly TRBD1 on 6 matching bases. Germline values: CDR1 SQVTM, CDR2 ANQGSEA. This CDR3 is built from 12 residues. V shed 5 bases and J shed 8 bases, with 15 bases lying between them. In DNA form, the CDR3 reads TGCAGCGTTAGGACAGTAGGAAAGGAAGCTTTCTTT. Residues: CSVRTVGKEAFF.

The chain links TRBV29-1 to TRBJ2-5; 8 nucleotides match TRBD1. The CDR3 extends over 13 amino acids. Germline trimming cut 7 bases from V and 4 bases from J; bases unmatched to any gene: 8. Germline V lookup: CDR1 SQVTM, CDR2 ANQGSEA. As DNA, the CDR3 is TGCAGCGCTGGACAGGGTGGGGTAGAGACCCAGTACTTC. Protein sequence: CSAGQGGVETQYF.

V gene TRBV5-1 combines with J gene TRBJ2-7, with a possible D match to TRBD1 (6 bases). The ends were cut back, 3 bases at V and 5 bases at J, with 9 bases in the middle. Per germline, CDR1 SGHRS and CDR2 YFSETQ. The CDR3 has 12 amino acids. The CDR3 region is CASSSTGNEQYF. The DNA for the CDR3 is TGCGCCAGCAGCTCTACAGGGAACGAGCAGTACTTC.

This clone was seen once. The CDR3 bases are TGTGCCAGCAGCTTCGGGGGAGGCTATGGCTACACCTTC. The encoded protein is CASSFGGGYGYTF. The chain links TRBV5-4 to TRBJ1-2; D is possibly TRBD1 (5 bases). Trimming left V 2 bases short and J 4 bases short, with 9 bases between. CDR3 size: 13 residues. The germline V gene encodes CDR1 SGHNT and CDR2 YYREEE (reference sequence).

The chain is built from TRBV27 and TRBJ2-1; D is unclear. V lost 1 base to trimming and J lost 4 bases, with 14 bases between them. CDR1 and CDR2 from the germline V gene are MNHEY and SMNVEV (reference sequence). The CDR3 runs 16 residues. CDR3 region: CASSLYSTPKYNEQFF. In DNA form, the CDR3 reads TGTGCCAGCAGTTTATATTCCACCCCGAAATACAATGAGCAGTTCTTC.

The J gene is TRBJ2-1, the V gene TRBV10-1, with TRBD1 as a possible D gene (8 bases). The V and J ends lost 2 bases and 0 bases respectively, with 17 bases between them. The CDR3 runs to 18 residues. The germline gives CDR1 WNHNN, CDR2 SYGVQD (reference sequence). This chain's CDR3 is CASSEGRDRQLSYNEQFF. The CDR3 coding sequence is TGCGCCAGCAGTGAGGGGAGGGACAGGCAGCTCTCCTACAATGAGCAGTTCTTC.

For this clone: Sequence at one end of the junction differs from germline and may be a read error. The chain has TRBV7-9 and TRBJ2-5; 11 nucleotides match TRBD2. CDR1 and CDR2 from the germline V gene are SEHNR and FQNEAQ (reference sequence). CDR3 length: 13 residues. The CDR3 bases are TGTGCCAGCAGCCTAGCGGGGGGAGAGACCCAGTACTTC. This translates into CASSLAGGETQYF.

In nucleotides, the CDR3 is TGTGCCAGCAGTCCTTTCACAGGCGGCTATGGCTACACCTTC. It codes for CASSPFTGGYGYTF. The chain employs TRBV7-2 and TRBJ1-2; weak D call: TRBD1 (5 bases). V was pared by 6 bases and J by 4 bases, with 15 bases between. Germline CDR1 SGHTA, CDR2 FQGNSA. This CDR3 has 14 residues. Drawing the rest from reference TRBV7-2 and TRBJ1-2, the complete variable domain is GAGVSQSPSNKVTEKGKDVELRCDPISGHTALYWYRQSLGQGLEFLIYFQGNSAPDKSGLPSDRFSAERTGGSVSTLTIQRTQQEDSAVYLCASSPFTGGYGYTFGSGTRLTVV.

The chain recombines TRBV28 with TRBJ1-2, with D perhaps TRBD1 (5 bases). The V gene's germline CDR1 is MDHEN and CDR2 SYDVKM. V was trimmed by 4 bases and J by 4 bases, leaving 10 bases between them. The length of the CDR3 is 13 residues. The CDR3 spells CASSSYRGYGYTF. For the CDR3, the DNA is TGTGCCAGCAGTTCCTATAGGGGCTATGGCTACACCTTC.

The V call is TRBV10-3, the J call TRBJ2-2; D not resolved. Germline-derived CDR1 and CDR2 are ENHRY and SYGVKD. V shed 1 base and J shed 0 bases, with 15 bases lying between them. The CDR3 runs to 18 residues. This CDR3 is CAISELLAPVTNTGELFF. For the CDR3, the DNA is TGTGCCATCAGTGAGTTGTTGGCGCCAGTAACGAACACCGGGGAGCTGTTTTTT.

The rearrangement uses TRBV7-2 and TRBJ1-1; tentatively, D is TRBD1 (5 bases). Trimming cost V 3 bases and J 7 bases, with 15 bases left between them. Germline lookup yields CDR1 SGHTA and CDR2 FQGNSA. This CDR3 is 14 amino acids long. CDR3 in amino acids: CASSFIDRFGEAFF. The DNA for the CDR3 is TGTGCCAGCAGCTTCATCGACAGATTTGGTGAAGCTTTCTTT.

The chain combines TRBV7-2 with TRBJ1-2; a possible D gene is TRBD1 (5 bases). Germline CDR1 and CDR2: SGHTA and FQGNSA. There are 13 residues in the CDR3. V was shortened by 5 bases and J by 4 bases, with 11 bases between the two germline ends. CDR3 sequence reads: CASSQTETYGYTF. CDR3 nucleotides: TGTGCCAGCAGCCAGACAGAGACCTATGGCTACACCTTC.

Details on this clone: A read error may account for a junction end that differs from germline. The chain joins TRBV5-4 to TRBJ2-6; D not resolved. The germline V gene has CDR1 SGHNT and CDR2 YYREEE (reference sequence). CDR3 length equals 13 residues. CDR3 amino acids: CGLRTAGANVLTF. CDR3 DNA: TGCGGCCTTCGCACGGCCGGGGCCAACGTCCTGACTTTC. The variable domain in full, with the rest retrieved from reference TRBV5-4 and TRBJ2-6, is ETGVTQSPTHLIKTRGQQVTLRCSSQSGHNTVSWYQQALGQGPQFIFQYYREEENGRGNFPPRFSGLQFPNYSSELNVNALELDDSALYLCGLRTAGANVLTFGAGSRLTVL.

This clone was recorded a few times. CDR3 region: CASSYSAGGLGYTF. For the CDR3, the DNA is TGTGCCAGCAGTTACTCGGCAGGGGGCCTTGGCTACACCTTC. The V call is TRBV6-6, the J call TRBJ1-2; TRBD1 matches at 8 bases. V lost 0 bases to trimming and J lost 7 bases; unmatched junction nucleotides: 4. The CDR3 runs 14 residues. Germline CDR1 and CDR2: MNHNY and SVGAGI (reference sequence).

A word on this clone: One end of the junction fails to match germline, which may point to a read error. The genes are TRBV13 and TRBJ2-6; perhaps TRBD2 as D (5 bases). CDR1 and CDR2 (germline): PRHDT, FYEKMQ (reference sequence). CDR3 size: 15 residues. The CDR3 sequence is CASRLGSSGANVLTF. The CDR3 nucleotides read TGTGCCAGCAGGTTAGGGAGTTCTGGGGCCAACGTCCTGACTTTC.

The rearrangement joins TRBV7-9 to TRBJ2-7; 7 bases line up with TRBD2. The germline V gene encodes CDR1 SEHNR and CDR2 FQNEAQ (reference sequence). The CDR3 totals 14 residues. The V and J ends lost 2 bases and 7 bases, in that order; junction bases with no gene match: 8. CDR3 coding DNA: TGTGCCAGCAGCTTACAAGGGACTACGCGGGAGCAGTACTTC. It yields the protein CASSLQGTTREQYF. Looking up the rest from reference TRBV7-9 and TRBJ2-7 gives the full variable domain: DTGVSQNPRHKITKRGQNVTFRCDPISEHNRLYWYRQTLGQGPEFLTYFQNEAQLEKSRLLSDRFSAERPKGSFSTLEIQRTEQGDSAMYLCASSLQGTTREQYFGPGTRLTVT.

This clone appeared a few times. The chain has TRBV30 and TRBJ1-6; no clear D gene. The V end was cut by 0 bases, the J end by 6 bases, with 12 bases between. Looked up from germline, CDR1 is GTSNPN and CDR2 is SVGIG (reference sequence). The CDR3 has 15 amino acids. The CDR3 bases are TGTGCCTGGAGTGTTAGTCCGCCGCTTAATTCACCCCTCCACTTT. It codes for CAWSVSPPLNSPLHF.

The chain employs TRBV5-8 and TRBJ1-1, with D unclear. Germline V gives CDR1 SGHTS, CDR2 YDEGEE. V lost 1 base and J lost 7, with 11 bases in between. CDR3 size: 13 residues. CDR3 DNA sequence: TGTGCCAGCAGCTTGACCGGGTATGGTGAAGCTTTCTTT. Protein: CASSLTGYGEAFF. Based on the CDR3 plus reference TRBV5-8 and TRBJ1-1, the full variable domain is EAGVTQSPTHLIKTRGQQATLRCSPISGHTSVYWYQQALGLGLQFLLWYDEGEERNRGNFPPRFSGRQFPNYSSELNVNALELEDSALYLCASSLTGYGEAFFGQGTRLTVV.

The chain joins TRBV19 to TRBJ1-1; TRBD1 might be the D (6 bases). The germline V gene has CDR1 LNHDA and CDR2 SQIVND (reference sequence). The CDR3 covers 13 residues. Between the trimmed V and J ends, which lost 3 bases and 5 bases, there was a span of 10 bases. CDR3 DNA: TGTGCCAGTAGTATCAGGGGCCGTACTGAAGCTTTCTTT. Translated, it gives CASSIRGRTEAFF.

The chain links TRBV2 to TRBJ2-5; 9 bases align to TRBD1. The V and J ends lost 4 bases and 4 bases, in that order; junction bases with no gene match: 7. CDR3 size: 15 residues. The germline V gene encodes CDR1 SNHLY and CDR2 FYNNEI. The CDR3 region is CASSVDRGGRETQYF. CDR3 nucleotides: TGTGCCAGCAGTGTTGACAGGGGGGGCCGAGAGACCCAGTACTTC.

The V call is TRBV19, the J call TRBJ1-5; 8 nucleotides align to TRBD1. J was trimmed by 3 bases and V by 6 bases; bases with no gene match: 4. The CDR3 has 14 residues. In germline, CDR1 is LNHDA, CDR2 SQIVND (reference sequence). CDR3 nucleotides: TGTGCCAGTAGCCCGGACAGGGTCAATCAGCCCCAGCATTTT. It translates to CASSPDRVNQPQHF.

The CDR3 protein is CASSVTTGGELNIQYF. The DNA of the CDR3 is TGCGCCAGCAGCGTTACGACAGGGGGCGAGTTAAACATTCAGTACTTC. The V and J genes are TRBV5-1 and TRBJ2-4, with 10 bases matching TRBD1. Trimming at V came to 4 bases and at J to 6 bases, leaving 10 bases not matched to a gene. The CDR3 sequence is 16 residues long. Looked up from germline, CDR1 is SGHRS and CDR2 is YFSETQ.

The DNA for the CDR3 is TGTGCCAGCAGCTTAGGCGGGCCAGGGAAGATTTCACCCCTCCACTTT. Translating gives CASSLGGPGKISPLHF. The rearrangement links TRBV13 to TRBJ1-6, with TRBD1 as a possible D gene (5 bases). V was shortened by 0 bases and J by 9 bases, with 15 bases between the two germline ends. This CDR3 is built from 16 residues. The V gene's germline CDR1 is PRHDT and CDR2 FYEKMQ (reference sequence).

This chain links TRBV7-8 with TRBJ2-1, with D tentatively TRBD2 (6 bases). Trimming left V 5 bases short and J 7 bases short, with 15 bases between. Germline CDR1 and CDR2: SGHVS and FQNEAQ. The length of the CDR3 is 14 residues. CDR3 residues: CASSGGTRGNEQFF. CDR3 in DNA: TGTGCCAGCAGCGGCGGGACCCGGGGGAATGAGCAGTTCTTC.

This chain uses TRBV6-5 with TRBJ1-5; D gene unclear. The CDR3 is made up of 12 amino acids. Germline loops: CDR1 MNHEY, CDR2 SVGAGI. Trimming stripped 8 bases from V and 7 bases from J, with 12 bases between. The CDR3 DNA is TGTGCCAGCTCGACCGGGGTCCAGCCCCAGCATTTT. It encodes CASSTGVQPQHF.

The rearrangement joins TRBV25-1 to TRBJ2-1; D call uncertain. Germline V gene data show CDR1 as MGHDK and CDR2 as SYGVNS. V lost 6 bases to trimming and J lost 2 bases, with 11 bases between them. CDR3 length: 14 residues. DNA for the CDR3: TGTGCCAGCAGGGTTACGGGCCCCTACAATGAGCAGTTCTTC. Translation gives CASRVTGPYNEQFF.

This clone was seen just once. J is TRBJ2-1 and V is TRBV29-1; 9 bases match TRBD1. This CDR3 comprises 13 residues. The junction had 10 bases not matched to a gene; V was cut back by 8 bases and J by 8 bases. Germline values: CDR1 SQVTM, CDR2 ANQGSEA. CDR3 region: CSPAGTGRDEQFF. The CDR3 nucleotides read TGCAGCCCGGCCGGGACAGGGAGGGATGAGCAGTTCTTC.

The V and J genes are TRBV19 and TRBJ2-2; no definite D call. Germline CDR1 and CDR2: LNHDA and SQIVND (reference sequence). Trimming left V 5 bases short and J 3 bases short, with 4 bases between. CDR3 size: 12 residues. The CDR3 here is CASSLHTGELFF. The CDR3 bases are TGTGCCAGTAGTCTCCACACCGGGGAGCTGTTTTTT.

The rearrangement links TRBV5-6 to TRBJ2-7; D is uncertain. Per the germline V gene, CDR1 is SGHDT and CDR2 is YYEEEE. V lost 4 bases and J lost 0, with 8 bases in between. This CDR3 region has 13 residues. This CDR3 reads CASSRRSSYEQYF. The CDR3 DNA follows: TGTGCCAGCAGCCGTAGATCCTCCTACGAGCAGTACTTC.

This clone was observed once. This rearrangement joins TRBV4-2 to TRBJ2-7; TRBD2 matches at 12 bases. The CDR3 has 16 amino acids. After removal of 0 bases from V and 4 bases from J, the junction contained 4 bases not matched to a gene. Germline lookup yields CDR1 LGHNA and CDR2 YNFKEQ. The CDR3 protein is CASSQDLTSGGYEQYF. In nucleotides, the CDR3 is TGTGCCAGCAGCCAAGATCTTACTAGCGGGGGGTACGAGCAGTACTTC.

In its sample, this clone was seen once. This chain uses TRBV28 with TRBJ1-5; D gene ambiguous. The CDR3 totals 13 residues. Germline CDR1 and CDR2: MDHEN and SYDVKM. Trimming took off 2 bases at V and 8 bases at J, with 10 bases between the two ends. CDR3 DNA sequence: TGTGCCAGCAGTTTAATGGGTATAGAGCCCCAGCATTTT. This gives the protein CASSLMGIEPQHF.